This T cell receptor (beta chain) emerged from a study of T cell changes during pregnancy in multiple sclerosis. Trimming took 0 bases from V and 3 from J, leaving 14 bases between them. Germline V CDR1 and CDR2: SGHNT, YYREEE (reference sequence). The CDR3 sequence is 16 residues long. This clone was recorded only once. The method was immunoSEQ multiplex PCR; TCRdb's version includes in-frame clones alone and lacks a portion of them. The sample holds fewer than 110,000 clones; roughly nine tenths are singletons and the top ten take about 0.93%. The material was peripheral blood, obtained after pregnancy. V gene TRBV5-4 combines with J gene TRBJ2-3; maybe TRBD2 (6 bases). This sequence was found in a female donor with multiple sclerosis, enrolled in a pregnancy study. DNA of the CDR3: TGTGCCAGCAGCTTGGGACTAGGAACAGGAACAGATACGCAGTATTTT. It specifies CASSLGLGTGTDTQYF.